This passage covers 28 T cell receptor beta chains from one sample sequenced in a study of identical twins. MiXCR was run by TCRdb on the 5' RACE reads, yielding one entry per CDR3 protein. The sample has approximately 250,000 distinct CDR3 sequences, 6.5% seen once. The same specimen was also included in a second study, on T cells expressing NK-cell markers.

Specimen: CD8+ T cells sorted from blood. Every receptor here comes from a woman aged 18-29 years in good health.

J is TRBJ2-1 and V is TRBV20-1; TRBD2 might be the D (6 bases). The CDR3 contains 17 residues. The V gene lost 1 base and the J gene lost 5 bases, with 21 bases spanning the gap. Germline-derived CDR1 and CDR2 are DFQATT and SNEGSKA (reference sequence). Here the CDR3 reads CSARGTNQDYPDNEQFF. Written as DNA, the CDR3 is TGCAGTGCTAGAGGGACGAATCAGGACTATCCCGACAATGAGCAGTTCTTC.

The sample holds many counts of this clonotype. The chain employs TRBV13 and TRBJ2-7; 9 bases are shared with TRBD1. The CDR3 contains 15 residues. The J segment lost 6 bases and the V segment lost 8 bases, leaving 14 bases of the junction unmatched. From germline, CDR1 is PRHDT and CDR2 FYEKMQ (reference sequence). CDR3 loop: CASSPRGQGSIEQYF. In DNA, the CDR3 is TGTGCCAGCTCCCCAAGGGGACAGGGAAGCATCGAGCAGTACTTC. The variable domain in full, with the rest retrieved from reference TRBV13 and TRBJ2-7, is AAGVIQSPRHLIKEKRETATLKCYPIPRHDTVYWYQQGPGQDPQFLISFYEKMQSDKGSIPDRFSAQQFSDYHSELNMSSLELGDSALYFCASSPRGQGSIEQYFGPGTRLTVT.

There are a few counts of this clonotype. V is TRBV27 and J is TRBJ2-5; possibly TRBD1 for D (5 bases). The germline V gene has CDR1 MNHEY and CDR2 SMNVEV (reference sequence). The CDR3 has 14 amino acids. V shed 2 bases and J shed 3 bases, with 10 bases lying between them. As DNA, the CDR3 is TGTGCCAGCAGTTTACTAGGGGAAGAAGAGACCCAGTACTTC. Translated: CASSLLGEEETQYF.

The chain couples TRBV10-3 to TRBJ1-1; weak D call: TRBD1 (6 bases). Germline lookup yields CDR1 ENHRY and CDR2 SYGVKD. There are 13 residues in the CDR3. Trimming pared 0 bases from V and 8 bases from J, leaving 10 bases between. The CDR3 here is CAISESDRREAFF. The DNA for the CDR3 is TGTGCCATCAGTGAGTCTGACAGGAGGGAAGCTTTCTTT.

This clonotype was observed a few times. The chain uses TRBV6-5 and TRBJ2-7, with TRBD1 matching 10 bases. CDR3 length: 14 residues. CDR1 and CDR2 (germline): MNHEY, SVGAGI. Trimming at V came to 4 bases and at J to 3 bases, leaving 3 bases not matched to a gene. The CDR3, as DNA: TGTGCCAGCAGTTCGACAGGGGGCGGCTACGAGCAGTACTTC. This sequence encodes CASSSTGGGYEQYF.

This clonotype was detected a few times. The chain carries TRBV12-5 and TRBJ2-2; 10 bases align to TRBD1. The ends lost 7 bases at V and 7 bases at J; junction bases unmatched: 6. Looked up from germline, CDR1 is LGHNT and CDR2 is FRNRAP. The CDR3 contains 14 residues. In DNA, the CDR3 is TGTGCTAGTGTCCCGGGACAGGGGAGCGGGGAGCTGTTTTTT. The encoded protein is CASVPGQGSGELFF.

In this sample, this clonotype turned up a few times. The chain combines TRBV20-1 with TRBJ1-1; no clear D. This CDR3 spans 13 amino acids. Trimming removed 6 bases from V and 6 bases from J, with 17 bases in between. Germline CDR1 reads DFQATT; CDR2 reads SNEGSKA (reference sequence). CDR3 residues: CSARNGELAEAFF. The CDR3 coding sequence is TGCAGTGCCAGAAATGGGGAGTTGGCTGAAGCTTTCTTT.

The V gene is TRBV12-3 or TRBV12-4, the J gene TRBJ1-2, with 12 bases lining up with TRBD1. This CDR3 has 14 amino acids. The V and J ends lost 5 bases and 8 bases, in that order; junction bases with no gene match: 6. For the CDR3, the DNA is TGTGCCAGCAGTGGGGACAGGGGGCTGCTGGGCTACACCTTC. As protein: CASSGDRGLLGYTF.

This clonotype was counted a few times. V usage is TRBV5-1 and J usage is TRBJ2-5, with a possible D match to TRBD2 (6 bases). Germline assignment: CDR1 SGHRS and CDR2 YFSETQ. The CDR3 has 14 residues. V shed 1 base and J shed 5 bases, with 12 bases lying between them. As DNA, the CDR3 is TGCGCCAGCAGCTTGAATGGGGGAGGTGAGACCCAGTACTTC. Residues: CASSLNGGGETQYF.

Ten or more counts support this clonotype. This rearrangement joins TRBV29-1 to TRBJ2-1, with no clear D. Germline V gene data show CDR1 as SQVTM and CDR2 as ANQGSEA. V lost 7 bases and J lost 0, with 16 bases in between. The CDR3 totals 15 residues. This chain's CDR3 is CSAYKGSDSYNEQFF. CDR3 coding DNA: TGCAGCGCTTACAAAGGTTCCGACTCCTACAATGAGCAGTTCTTC.

This clonotype came up many times. The chain employs TRBV12-3 or TRBV12-4 and TRBJ2-7; 8 nucleotides line up with TRBD2. V gave up 7 bases and J gave up 4 bases; unmatched junction bases: 6. CDR3 length: 13 amino acids. CDR3 sequence reads: CASTRGEYYEQYF. The CDR3, as DNA: TGTGCCAGCACGCGGGGGGAATATTACGAGCAGTACTTC.

The rearrangement uses TRBV12-3 or TRBV12-4 and TRBJ1-1, with a tentative D call TRBD1 (6 bases). The CDR3 has 13 amino acids. V lost 6 bases and J lost 4, with 12 bases in between. CDR3 loop: CASRRGAFTEAFF. The CDR3 region has the DNA TGTGCCAGCAGAAGGGGGGCGTTCACTGAAGCTTTCTTT.

The chain is built from TRBV27 and TRBJ2-3; TRBD2 aligns across 9 bases. Trimming took 5 bases from V and 4 from J; bases not matched to a gene: 10. Germline CDR1 is MNHEY and CDR2 is SMNVEV (reference sequence). This CDR3 has 16 residues. CDR3 coding DNA: TGTGCCAGCAGTCTAAGCGGGGGGAGGGGAGCAGATACGCAGTATTTT. Translation gives CASSLSGGRGADTQYF.

The chain has TRBV27 and TRBJ2-3, with D perhaps assigned TRBD1 or TRBD2 (5 bases each). Trimming took 3 bases from V and 0 from J, leaving 13 bases between them. Germline V gives CDR1 MNHEY, CDR2 SMNVEV (reference sequence). CDR3 length: 16 amino acids. Here the CDR3 reads CASSLMWGSSTDTQYF. DNA for the CDR3: TGTGCCAGCAGTTTGATGTGGGGGTCCAGCACAGATACGCAGTATTTT.

This clonotype turned up a few times. This chain connects TRBV7-9 to TRBJ2-3; D not resolved. The V gene lost 5 bases and the J gene lost 5 bases, with 8 bases spanning the gap. This CDR3 is 12 amino acids long. Germline assignment: CDR1 SEHNR and CDR2 FQNEAQ (reference sequence). The CDR3 DNA is TGTGCCAGCAGCCCGTACGGAGATACGCAGTATTTT. Its translation: CASSPYGDTQYF.

The chain employs TRBV4-1 and TRBJ1-4; 7 bases fit TRBD1. This CDR3 contains 19 residues. CDR1 and CDR2 from the germline V gene are MGHRA and YSYEKL. Trimming took 4 bases from V and 3 from J; bases not matched to a gene: 17. This chain's CDR3 is CASSRPRGQGSKPNEKLFF. CDR3 in DNA: TGCGCCAGCAGCCGACCAAGGGGGCAGGGATCTAAACCTAATGAAAAACTGTTTTTT.

V usage is TRBV7-9 and J usage is TRBJ1-2; 8 nucleotides match TRBD1. The CDR3 contains 17 residues. V lost 5 bases, J lost 2 bases, and 13 bases stayed unmatched. Germline V gives CDR1 SEHNR, CDR2 FQNEAQ (reference sequence). CDR3 amino acids: CASSADRAPRTNYGYTF. DNA of the CDR3: TGTGCCAGCAGCGCGGACAGGGCCCCCCGGACGAACTATGGCTACACCTTC. Looking up the rest from reference TRBV7-9 and TRBJ1-2 gives the full variable domain: DTGVSQNPRHKITKRGQNVTFRCDPISEHNRLYWYRQTLGQGPEFLTYFQNEAQLEKSRLLSDRFSAERPKGSFSTLEIQRTEQGDSAMYLCASSADRAPRTNYGYTFGSGTRLTVV.

The rearrangement links TRBV19 to TRBJ1-1; possible D gene TRBD1, 5 bases. The CDR3 consists of 12 residues. Germline assignment: CDR1 LNHDA and CDR2 SQIVND (reference sequence). Between the trimmed V and J ends, which lost 7 bases and 1 base, there was a span of 7 bases. The CDR3 DNA reads TGTGCCAGTAACCAGGGGAACACTGAAGCTTTCTTT. Protein sequence: CASNQGNTEAFF.

This clonotype was observed a handful of times. The chain combines TRBV3-1 with TRBJ1-2; no definite D call. Per the germline V gene, CDR1 is LGHDT and CDR2 is YNNKEL (reference sequence). The CDR3 runs 15 residues. Trimming stripped 1 base from V and 3 bases from J, with 12 bases between. The CDR3 sequence is CASSQGWRTYYGYTF. In DNA, the CDR3 is TGTGCCAGCAGCCAAGGCTGGCGGACGTACTATGGCTACACCTTC.

The V call is TRBV11-2, the J call TRBJ2-1; 7 bases are shared with TRBD2. Germline assignment: CDR1 SGHAT and CDR2 FQNNGV. The V segment lost 1 base and the J segment 4 bases; nucleotides outside the gene matches: 4. This CDR3 has 15 residues. CDR3 amino acids: CASSLAGTTYNEQFF. CDR3 nucleotide sequence: TGTGCCAGCAGCTTAGCGGGGACTACTTACAATGAGCAGTTCTTC.

The V and J genes are TRBV2 and TRBJ2-3, with no clear D. Trimming removed 3 bases from V and 0 bases from J, with 16 bases in between. CDR3 length: 17 residues. Germline V gene sequence: CDR1 SNHLY, CDR2 FYNNEI. The CDR3 DNA reads as TGTGCCAGCAGTGAGGCAGCAACGACCGCAAGCACAGATACGCAGTATTTT. Translating it yields CASSEAATTASTDTQYF.

This rearrangement joins TRBV20-1 to TRBJ2-1; 7 bases map to TRBD2. Germline CDR1 is DFQATT and CDR2 is SNEGSKA (reference sequence). Germline trimming cut 0 bases from V and 6 bases from J; bases unmatched to any gene: 11. The CDR3 is 16 residues long. DNA of the CDR3: TGCAGTGCTAGAGAGCCCAGCGGGACCCCCCCCAATGAGCAGTTCTTC. Translation gives CSAREPSGTPPNEQFF.

This clonotype appeared a few times. The rearrangement links TRBV7-9 to TRBJ1-2, with D maybe TRBD1 (5 bases). Germline lookup yields CDR1 SEHNR and CDR2 FQNEAQ (reference sequence). The CDR3 totals 14 residues. Trimming stripped 5 bases from V and 6 bases from J, with 16 bases between. The DNA of the CDR3 is TGTGCCAGCAGCCCGCAGACAGTTAAGAATGGCTACACCTTC. Protein product: CASSPQTVKNGYTF.

V is TRBV12-3 or TRBV12-4 and J is TRBJ2-7; 12 bases fit TRBD1. The CDR3 spans 15 residues. With 6 bases clipped from V and 6 bases from J, the junction kept 9 bases outside the gene matches. CDR3 region: CASSRYLGQGAEQYF. The CDR3 DNA reads as TGTGCCAGCAGCCGCTACCTGGGACAGGGGGCCGAGCAGTACTTC.

This clonotype was seen a handful of times. The chain carries TRBV6-2 or TRBV6-3 and TRBJ1-5; 7 positions match TRBD1. Germline V CDR1 and CDR2: MNHEY, SVGEGT. The CDR3 loop spans 15 amino acids. V trimming: 6 bases; J trimming: 3 bases; junction bases outside the gene matches: 8. CDR3 in amino acids: CASSSGQIFNQPQHF. DNA for the CDR3: TGTGCCAGCAGCTCGGGACAGATTTTCAATCAGCCCCAGCATTTT.

This clonotype came up many times. The chain is built from TRBV5-1 and TRBJ2-7; weak D call: TRBD1 (7 bases). The V and J ends lost 7 bases and 6 bases respectively, with 17 bases between them. CDR3 length: 13 amino acids. Looked up from germline, CDR1 is SGHRS and CDR2 is YFSETQ. Written as DNA, the CDR3 is TGCGCCAGCGCGGGCAGGGGGGCTCTCGAGCAGTACTTC. It encodes CASAGRGALEQYF.

The chain combines TRBV12-3 or TRBV12-4 with TRBJ2-2; D gene ambiguous. This CDR3 region has 15 residues. Trimming took off 2 bases at V and 2 bases at J, with 9 bases between the two ends. The DNA for the CDR3 is TGTGCCAGCAGTTTACTGTGGGGTAACACCGGGGAGCTGTTTTTT. Protein sequence: CASSLLWGNTGELFF.

The rearrangement links TRBV6-1 to TRBJ2-1, with TRBD2 identical over 8 bases. The CDR3 length is 16 residues. The trim removed 8 bases at V and 8 bases at J, leaving 17 bases unmatched. Germline V lookup: CDR1 MNHNS, CDR2 SASEGT. Written as DNA, the CDR3 is TGTGCCAGCTCACGGGGTGCTAGCGGGCCGAGTGATGAGCAGTTCTTC. Its protein product is CASSRGASGPSDEQFF.